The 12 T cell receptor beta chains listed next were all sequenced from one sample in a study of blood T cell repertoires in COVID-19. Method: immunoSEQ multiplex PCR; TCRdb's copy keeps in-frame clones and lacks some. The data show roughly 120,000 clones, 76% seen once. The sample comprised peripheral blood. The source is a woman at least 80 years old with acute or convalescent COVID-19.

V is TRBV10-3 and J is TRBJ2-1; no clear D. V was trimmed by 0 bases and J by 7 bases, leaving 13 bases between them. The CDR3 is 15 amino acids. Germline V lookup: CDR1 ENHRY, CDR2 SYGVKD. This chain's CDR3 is CAISESARLVNEQFF. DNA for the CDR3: TGTGCCATCAGTGAGTCGGCGCGGCTGGTAAATGAGCAGTTCTTC.

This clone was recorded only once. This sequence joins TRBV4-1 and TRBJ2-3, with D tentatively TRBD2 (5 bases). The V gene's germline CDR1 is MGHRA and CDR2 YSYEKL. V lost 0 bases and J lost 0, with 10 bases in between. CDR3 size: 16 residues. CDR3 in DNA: TGCGCCAGCAGCCAAGATTCGGGGAGTAGCACAGATACGCAGTATTTT. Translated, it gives CASSQDSGSSTDTQYF.

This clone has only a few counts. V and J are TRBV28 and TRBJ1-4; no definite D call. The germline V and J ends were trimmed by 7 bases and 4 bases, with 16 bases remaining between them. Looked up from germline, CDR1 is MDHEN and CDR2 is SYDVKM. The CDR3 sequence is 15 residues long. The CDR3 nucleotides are TGTGCCAGCACCGGAGAGCTGGAGGGTAATGAAAAACTGTTTTTT. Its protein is CASTGELEGNEKLFF. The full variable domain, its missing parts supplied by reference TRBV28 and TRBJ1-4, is DVKVTQSSRYLVKRTGEKVFLECVQDMDHENMFWYRQDPGLGLRLIYFSYDVKMKEKGDIPEGYSVSREKKERFSLILESASTNQTSMYLCASTGELEGNEKLFFGSGTQLSVL.

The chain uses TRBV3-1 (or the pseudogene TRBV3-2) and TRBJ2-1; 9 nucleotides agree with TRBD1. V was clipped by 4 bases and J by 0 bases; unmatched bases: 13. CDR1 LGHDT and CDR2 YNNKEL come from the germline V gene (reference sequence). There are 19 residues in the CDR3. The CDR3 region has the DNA TGTGCCAGCAGCCCTCGACTAGGACAGGGGCGGTCCTCCTACAATGAGCAGTTCTTC. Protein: CASSPRLGQGRSSYNEQFF.

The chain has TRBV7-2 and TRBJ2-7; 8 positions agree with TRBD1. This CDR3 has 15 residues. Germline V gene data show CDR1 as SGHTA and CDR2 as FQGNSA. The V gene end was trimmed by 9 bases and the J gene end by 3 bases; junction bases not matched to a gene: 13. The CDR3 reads CASTPKADRGYEQYF. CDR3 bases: TGTGCCAGTACGCCGAAAGCAGACAGGGGCTACGAGCAGTACTTC.

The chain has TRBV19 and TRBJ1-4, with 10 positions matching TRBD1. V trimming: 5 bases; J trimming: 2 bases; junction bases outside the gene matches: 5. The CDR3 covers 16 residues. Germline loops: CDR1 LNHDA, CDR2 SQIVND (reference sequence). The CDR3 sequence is CASSVGQGVTNEKLFF. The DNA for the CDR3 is TGTGCCAGTAGTGTTGGACAGGGGGTCACTAATGAAAAACTGTTTTTT.

CDR3 nucleotide sequence: TGTGCCAGCAGTCTGGGACAGGGATCCACAGATACGCAGTATTTT. Translating it yields CASSLGQGSTDTQYF. The rearrangement uses TRBV6-5 and TRBJ2-3; 9 bases map to TRBD1. Germline CDR1 MNHEY, CDR2 SVGAGI. The junction had 5 bases not matched to a gene; V was cut back by 5 bases and J by 2 bases. This CDR3 comprises 15 residues.

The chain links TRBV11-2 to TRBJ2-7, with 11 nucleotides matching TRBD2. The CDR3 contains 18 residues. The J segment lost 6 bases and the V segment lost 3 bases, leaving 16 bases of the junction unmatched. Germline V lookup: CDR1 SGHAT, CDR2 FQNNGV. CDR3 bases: TGTGCCAGCAGCTTTCAGGGGCGCATTAGCGGGGGGGCCAGCGAGCAGTACTTC. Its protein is CASSFQGRISGGASEQYF.

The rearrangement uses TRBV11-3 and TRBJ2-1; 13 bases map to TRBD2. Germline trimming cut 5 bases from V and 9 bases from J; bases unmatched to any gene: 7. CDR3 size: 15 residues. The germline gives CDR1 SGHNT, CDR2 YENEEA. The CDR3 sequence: CASSRTSGSGGEQFF. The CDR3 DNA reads TGTGCCAGCAGCCGGACTAGCGGGAGTGGAGGTGAGCAGTTCTTC. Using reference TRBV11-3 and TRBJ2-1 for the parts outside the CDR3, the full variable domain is EAGVVQSPRYKIIEKKQPVAFWCNPISGHNTLYWYLQNLGQGPELLIRYENEEAVDDSQLPKDRFSAERLKGVDSTLKIQPAELGDSAVYLCASSRTSGSGGEQFFGPGTRLTVL.

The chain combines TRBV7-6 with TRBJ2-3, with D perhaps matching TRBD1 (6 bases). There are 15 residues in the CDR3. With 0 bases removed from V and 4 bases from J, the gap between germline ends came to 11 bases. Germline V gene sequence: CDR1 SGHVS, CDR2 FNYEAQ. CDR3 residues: CASSLALQGADTQYF. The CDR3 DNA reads TGTGCCAGCAGCTTAGCCCTACAGGGCGCAGATACGCAGTATTTT.

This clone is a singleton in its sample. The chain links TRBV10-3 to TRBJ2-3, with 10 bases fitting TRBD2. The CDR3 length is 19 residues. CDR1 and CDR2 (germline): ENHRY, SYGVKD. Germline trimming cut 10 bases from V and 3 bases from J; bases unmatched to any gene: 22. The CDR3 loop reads CATRDVESTYSGRTDTQYF. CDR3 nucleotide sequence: TGTGCCACCCGGGACGTCGAATCGACGTATAGCGGGAGGACAGATACGCAGTATTTT.

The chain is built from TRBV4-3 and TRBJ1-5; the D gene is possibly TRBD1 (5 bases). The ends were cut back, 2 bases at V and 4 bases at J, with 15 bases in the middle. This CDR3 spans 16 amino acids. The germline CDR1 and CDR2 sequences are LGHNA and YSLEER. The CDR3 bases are TGCGCCAGCAGCCAATTTGTGCAAGCAGGGAATCAGCCCCAGCATTTT. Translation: CASSQFVQAGNQPQHF.